This T cell receptor (beta chain) was recorded in a study of human T cells and chemical hapten exposure. Study-wide results and limits: The study found that PT1 expanded TCR counts correlated positively with patch test score.

Germline V gene lookup returns CDR1 MNHEY and CDR2 SVGAGI. The CDR3 totals 17 residues. Trimming removed 5 bases at V and 5 bases at J, with 22 bases between. Original handling: Sample-level TCR yields exhibited a median of approximately 88,000, with a range of roughly 20,000 to 690,600. In TCRdb, the RACE reads were re-called with MiXCR into one record per CDR3 protein. These V and J calls rely on TCRdb rather than the paper's analysis. The table shows under 100,000 distinct CDR3 sequences, with 8.5% to 9% occurring only once. The sample's time point: pre-sensitization, week 0. Regarding treatment: therapeutic diphenylcyclopropenone sensitization with weekly scalp DPC. This clonotype was seen at least ten times. What it binds is unknown.

The receptor comes from a man in his forties with alopecia areata. Some clones in this sample may be carry-over from other donors' samples. Sequences were derived from whole blood, sampled in connection with sensitization to the hapten diphenylcyclopropenone (DPC). The gene calls are TRBV6-5 and TRBJ1-3, with a tentative D call TRBD1 (6 bases). CDR3 loop: CASSRVVQGSSRNTIYF. As DNA, the CDR3 is TGTGCCAGCAGTCGTGTGGTACAGGGATCCTCCAGAAACACCATATATTTT.